This T cell receptor beta chain was retrieved from a study of early T cells in non-severe SARS-CoV-2 infection (dated by TCRdb to the early 2020s). For context, the study as a whole: TCR sequencing used bulk RNA from unsorted whole blood, so alpha and beta chains could not be paired.

To note about this clonotype: Its target antigen remains unknown. Nothing much larger sits one base from this clone, and base qualities are not available.

The CDR3 sequence holds 15 residues, the cysteine and phenylalanine included. The read is trimmed to its CDR3 DNA, 45 bases read in frame from base 1. Relative to germline, V is 8 bases shorter and J is 4 bases shorter, with 17 bases between their ends. In the germline V gene, CDR1 corresponds to MNHEY and CDR2 to SVGAGI. The study was a case-control design nested within a healthcare worker cohort in London, UK, with weekly nasopharyngeal swab PCR tests and blood sampling. Between 23 and 31 March 2020, the week of the UK lockdown, healthcare workers were enrolled and then followed up weekly for as long as 16 weeks. The protocol used for the library was 5' RACE. The run used a NextSeq 500. Unique molecular identifiers were attached to individual cDNA molecules in the TCR library protocol so that sequencing error and PCR bias could be corrected. Both TCR alpha and beta chains were sequenced, and tight co-correlation was observed between alpha and beta sequence abundances in each sample. From the authors' description of their analysis: V gene, J gene and CDR3 annotation of TCR sequences was performed with Decombinator V4. Expanded TCRs were defined as changing significantly between any two time points under a Poisson model with p below 0.0001. TCR abundances were normalised to the total number of TCRs sequenced per sample and were expressed as counts per million. MAIT TCRs were defined by TRAV1-2 paired with TRAJ12, TRAJ20 or TRAJ33, and iNKT TCRs by TRAV10 paired with TRAJ18. VDJdb, accessed 1 November 2021, was searched for CMV, EBV and SARS-CoV-2 annotated TCRs, with TCRs annotated for multiple antigens excluded. Clones were called with MiXCR by TCRdb after fastp trimmed the public reads at Q25, and only in-frame beta chains were retained. CDR3 protein duplicates are merged, each entry listing the most common genes and DNA. The V and J calls follow TCRdb's processing rather than the paper's. The sample includes about 73,000 distinct CDR3 sequences, with roughly 15% observed a single time. Around an eighth of the sample is held by the ten biggest clonotypes.

The research as a whole found: Matching against VDJdb was skewed toward anti-spike CD8 responses, likely underestimated virus-specific expansions, and missed private and CD4 specificities.

The V and J genes are TRBV6-5 and TRBJ1-4; the D region possibly corresponds to TRBD1 (5 bases align). The clonotype was recovered from an adult who was a healthcare worker with PCR-confirmed SARS-CoV-2 infection or an uninfected control (not recorded which). Sequenced material: whole blood. CDR3 sequence: CASSEERGRNEKLFF. The DNA sequence is TGTGCCAGCTCCGAAGAGAGGGGACGTAATGAAAAACTGTTTTTT.